This paragraph reports one T cell receptor (beta chain). Its target is not known. The data stem from a study of Tregs in tolerant kidney transplant recipients. Whole-study findings and limits: The small number of patients limits these findings pending further validation.

Sequencing used immunoSEQ multiplex PCR; TCRdb keeps in-frame clones, though not all of them. The sample includes just under 45,000 clones, 95% to 96% of them seen just once. Trimming stripped 5 bases from V and 4 bases from J, with 11 bases between. The length of the CDR3 is 13 residues. Germline CDR1 reads KGHSH; CDR2 reads LQKENI. This clonotype was obtained from a human donor in good health. The chain carries TRBV18 and TRBJ1-2; no clear D. The sequencing input was Tregs from blood cultured with allogeneic cells. The CDR3 loop is CASSRIDSYGYTF. The CDR3 DNA reads as TGTGCCAGCTCAAGAATTGACTCCTATGGCTACACCTTC.